The 5 T cell receptor beta chains below were found in one sample sequenced in a study of Ad26.COV2.S vaccination and SARS-CoV-2 variants. The treatment denotes: over 15 received Ad26.COV2.S at low or high dose, single or two shots; 5 received placebo; per-sample allocation not given. Samples came from day 63 after the first vaccine or placebo injection. Generated by immunoSEQ multiplex PCR, the TCRdb table keeps only in-frame clones and is missing some. The sample holds more than 250,000 clones, about 90% seen once. The source was peripheral blood, collected in a trial of Ad26.COV2.S vaccine versus placebo. Receptors were obtained from a person between 18 and 59 years old who received the Ad26.COV2.S COVID-19 vaccine or a placebo.

J is TRBJ2-7 and V is TRBV11-2; no firm D call. This CDR3 has 16 amino acids. The germline V gene encodes CDR1 SGHAT and CDR2 FQNNGV. The V end was cut by 1 base, the J end by 0 bases, with 13 bases between. The CDR3 DNA sequence: TGTGCCAGCAGCTTAGCACCAGTCTTAACCTCCTACGAGCAGTACTTC. Its protein product is CASSLAPVLTSYEQYF.

This clone was recorded only once. The V gene is TRBV4-1, the J gene TRBJ2-5; TRBD2 aligns across 10 bases. Per germline, CDR1 MGHRA and CDR2 YSYEKL. V shed 0 bases and J 2 bases; nucleotides not matched to a gene: 6. The CDR3 runs 17 residues. The CDR3 protein is CASSQETSGALQETQYF. DNA for the CDR3: TGCGCCAGCAGCCAAGAAACTAGCGGGGCCCTTCAAGAGACCCAGTACTTC.

This chain connects TRBV6-4 to TRBJ1-2, with TRBD1 matching 9 bases. V gave up 5 bases and J gave up 7 bases; unmatched junction bases: 8. The CDR3 runs to 14 residues. From germline, CDR1 is MRHNA and CDR2 SNTAGT. The CDR3 DNA is TGTGCCAGCAGTTCAAGGACAGGGGAAGGTGGCTACACCTTC. Translating gives CASSSRTGEGGYTF.

The chain carries TRBV5-5 and TRBJ2-7; D is perhaps TRBD1 (6 bases). CDR1 is SGHKS, CDR2 YYEKEE, per germline (reference sequence). V lost 6 bases and J lost 0, with 19 bases in between. The CDR3 loop spans 16 amino acids. The CDR3: CASTSTGRTNSYEQYF. Here the CDR3 DNA reads TGTGCCAGCACCTCGACAGGACGAACGAACTCCTACGAGCAGTACTTC.

About this clone: This sample includes further DNA sequences coding for the same CDR3. The CDR3 coding sequence is TGTGCCAGCAGTAGTACAGATACGCAGTATTTT. Protein: CASSSTDTQYF. The genes are TRBV12-3 or TRBV12-4 and TRBJ2-3; unclear D gene. V was cut by 5 bases and J by 3 bases, with 3 bases left in between. The CDR3 covers 11 residues.